The clone carrying this T cell receptor beta chain was recorded only once. These data are taken from a study of blood T cell repertoires in COVID-19. Study details: From T cells, B-cell-depleted T cells, or PBMCs came the material, which was cDNA or gDNA.

This CDR3 contains 14 residues. The germline CDR1 and CDR2 sequences are SEHNR and FQNEAQ (reference sequence). Between the trimmed V and J ends, which lost 1 base and 1 base, there was a span of 4 bases. Original handling: Scientists estimated how many nucleated cells there were by amplifying reference gene primers. The table came from immunoSEQ multiplex PCR; TCRdb's copy has only in-frame clones and leaves some out. V and J calls and clone size follow that table, whereas D and trimming were derived from the DNA. Of approximately 25,000 clones listed, roughly 89% are singletons. The chain couples TRBV7-9 to TRBJ2-2, with D uncertain. Specimen: peripheral blood. This receptor was obtained from a woman aged 55-75 years with active COVID-19. The CDR3 region is CASSLGQNTGELFF. The CDR3 DNA follows: TGTGCCAGCAGCTTAGGACAGAACACCGGGGAGCTGTTTTTT.